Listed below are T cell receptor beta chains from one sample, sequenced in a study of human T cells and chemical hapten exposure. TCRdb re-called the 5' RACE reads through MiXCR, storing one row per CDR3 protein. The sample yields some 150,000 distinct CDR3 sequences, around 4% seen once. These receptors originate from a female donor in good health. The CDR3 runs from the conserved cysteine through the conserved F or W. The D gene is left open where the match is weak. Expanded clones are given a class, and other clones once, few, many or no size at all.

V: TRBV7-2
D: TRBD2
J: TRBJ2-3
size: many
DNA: TGTGCCAGCAGTGAGAGACCCGGGACTACAAAAACAGATACGCAGTATTTT
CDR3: CASSERPGTTKTDTQYF

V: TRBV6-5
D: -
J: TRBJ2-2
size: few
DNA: TGTGCCAGCAGTTACTCGCCAGGGGAGAACACCGGGGAGCTGTTTTTT
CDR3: CASSYSPGENTGELFF

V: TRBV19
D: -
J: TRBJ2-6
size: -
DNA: TGTGCCAGTAGTAGAAATCCGGGAGCCTCTGGGGCCAACGTCCTGACTTTC
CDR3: CASSRNPGASGANVLTF

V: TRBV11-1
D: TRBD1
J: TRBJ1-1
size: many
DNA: TGTGCCAGCAGCTTACGGGACAGGGCTGTGAACACTGAAGCTTTCTTT
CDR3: CASSLRDRAVNTEAFF

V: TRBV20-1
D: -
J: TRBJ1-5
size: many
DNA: TGCAGTGCTAGAGATCCAGGAGGCAATCAGCCCCAGCATTTT
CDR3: CSARDPGGNQPQHF

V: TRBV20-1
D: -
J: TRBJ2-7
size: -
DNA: TGCAGTGCGTCGAAGGCATGGGGCATGAGCTCCTACGAGCAGTACTTC
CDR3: CSASKAWGMSSYEQYF

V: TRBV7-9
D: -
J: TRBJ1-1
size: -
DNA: TGTGCCAGCGGTTTGAGTAATACTCTTGAAGCTTTCTTT
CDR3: CASGLSNTLEAFF

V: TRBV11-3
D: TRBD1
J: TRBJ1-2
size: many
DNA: TGTGCCAGCAGCTTAGAAATACCCAGACAGGGGGGTACGGACTATGGCTACACCTTC
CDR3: CASSLEIPRQGGTDYGYTF

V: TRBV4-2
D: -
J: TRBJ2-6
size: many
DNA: TGTGCCAGCAGCCCAAGGTCTGGGGCCAACGTCCTGACTTTC
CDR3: CASSPRSGANVLTF

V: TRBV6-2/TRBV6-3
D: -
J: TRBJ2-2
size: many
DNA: TGTGCCAGCAGTTACCCCAGCAGGATGAACACCGGGGAGCTGTTTTTT
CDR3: CASSYPSRMNTGELFF

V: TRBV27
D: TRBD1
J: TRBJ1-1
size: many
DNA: TGTGCCAGCAGCGGACAGGGGGCGGGGGCTTTCTTT
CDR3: CASSGQGAGAFF

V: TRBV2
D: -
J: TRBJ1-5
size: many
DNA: TGTGCCAGCAGACCTACAGGGTATCGTCAGCCCCAGCATTTT
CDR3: CASRPTGYRQPQHF

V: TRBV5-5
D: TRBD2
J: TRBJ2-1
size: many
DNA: TGTGCCAGCAGTCGTCTTGCGGGGGGGCAAGGGATGAATGAGCAGTTCTTC
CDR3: CASSRLAGGQGMNEQFF

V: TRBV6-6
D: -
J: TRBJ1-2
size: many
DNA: TGTGCCAGCAGTTACTCGACTGTTGGGACTAACTATGGCTACACCTTC
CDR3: CASSYSTVGTNYGYTF

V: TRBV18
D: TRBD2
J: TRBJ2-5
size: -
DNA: TGTGCCAGCTCACCCCCAGCGGGGCTACAAGAGACCCAGTACTTC
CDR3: CASSPPAGLQETQYF

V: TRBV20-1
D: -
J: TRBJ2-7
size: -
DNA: TGCAGTGCTTCCGGGGGAGGGGGGTTCGAGCAGTACTTC
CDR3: CSASGGGGFEQYF

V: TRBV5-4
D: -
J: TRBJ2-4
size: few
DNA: TGTGCCAGCAGCTACGCACAGGCAAAAAACATTCAGTACTTC
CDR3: CASSYAQAKNIQYF

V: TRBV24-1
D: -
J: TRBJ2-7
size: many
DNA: TGTGCCACCAGTGATCCCGGGCAGGAGCAGTACTTC
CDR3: CATSDPGQEQYF

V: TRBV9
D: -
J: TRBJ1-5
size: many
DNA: TGTGCCAGCAGCGTAGTCGAAGGGCAGCCCCAGCATTTT
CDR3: CASSVVEGQPQHF

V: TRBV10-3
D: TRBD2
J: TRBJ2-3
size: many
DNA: TGTGCCATCAGTCCACAGATCGGGGGGGGCAATACGCAGTATTTT
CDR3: CAISPQIGGGNTQYF

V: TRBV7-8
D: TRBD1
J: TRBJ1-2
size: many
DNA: TGTGCCAGCAGCTTAAGGGACAGGGGGAACTATGGCTACACCTTC
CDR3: CASSLRDRGNYGYTF

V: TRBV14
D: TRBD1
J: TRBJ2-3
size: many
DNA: TGTGCCAGCAGTCGGGACAGGGGATACCCAGATACGCAGTATTTT
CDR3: CASSRDRGYPDTQYF

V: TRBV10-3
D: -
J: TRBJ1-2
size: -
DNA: TGTGCCAGCCACTATGGCTACACCTTC
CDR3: CASHYGYTF

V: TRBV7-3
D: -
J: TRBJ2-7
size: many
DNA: TGTGCCAGCAGCCTGGGCCTCGACAGGACCTACGAGCAGTACTTC
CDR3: CASSLGLDRTYEQYF

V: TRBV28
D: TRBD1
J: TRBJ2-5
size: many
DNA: TGTGCCAGCAGTCGACTCAGGGGGCAAGGACTGGAGACCCAGTACTTC
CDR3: CASSRLRGQGLETQYF

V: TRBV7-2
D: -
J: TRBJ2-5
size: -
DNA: TGTGCCAGCAGCTCCGGGGCCATCCGAGAGACCCAGTACTTC
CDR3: CASSSGAIRETQYF

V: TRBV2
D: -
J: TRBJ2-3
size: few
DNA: TGTGCCGAGGGGCGGGCCTCAGATACGCAGTATTTT
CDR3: CAEGRASDTQYF

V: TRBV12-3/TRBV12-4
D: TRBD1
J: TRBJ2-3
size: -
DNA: TGTGCCAGCAGTCACGACAGGGGAGATACGCAGTATTTT
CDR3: CASSHDRGDTQYF

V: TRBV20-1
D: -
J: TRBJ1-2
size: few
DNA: TGCAGTGCTAGAGATCCTAAGACAAGCGTAGGGGGCTACACCTTC
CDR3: CSARDPKTSVGGYTF

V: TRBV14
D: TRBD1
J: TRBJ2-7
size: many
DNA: TGTGCCAGCAGCCACTCCGGGACAGCCTACGAGCAGTACTTC
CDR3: CASSHSGTAYEQYF

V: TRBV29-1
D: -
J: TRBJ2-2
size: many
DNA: TGCAGCGTTGGTCGACCGAACACCGGGGAGCTGTTTTTT
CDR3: CSVGRPNTGELFF

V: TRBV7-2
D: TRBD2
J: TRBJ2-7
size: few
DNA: TGTGCCAGCAGCTTAGATCATCTAGCGGGGAGGTACGAGCAGTACTTC
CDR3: CASSLDHLAGRYEQYF

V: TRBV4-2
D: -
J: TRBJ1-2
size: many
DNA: TGTGCCAGCAGCCAAGTTCTTTTGGTCAATAACTATGGCTACACCTTC
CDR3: CASSQVLLVNNYGYTF

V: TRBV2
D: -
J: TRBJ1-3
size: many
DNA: TGTGCCAGCAGCGCCTGGACCGGAAACACCATATATTTT
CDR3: CASSAWTGNTIYF

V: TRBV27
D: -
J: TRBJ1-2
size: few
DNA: TGTGCCAGTCGCCCTGGAGACGTTAACTATGGCTACACCTTC
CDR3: CASRPGDVNYGYTF

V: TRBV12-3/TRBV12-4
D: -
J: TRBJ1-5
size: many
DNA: TGTGCCAGCAGTTTTCTGACCCGCAATCAGCCCCAGCATTTT
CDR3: CASSFLTRNQPQHF

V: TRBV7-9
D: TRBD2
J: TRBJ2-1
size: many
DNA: TGTGCCAGCAGCTTACTTAGCGGGGGCACAGAGCAGTTCTTC
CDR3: CASSLLSGGTEQFF

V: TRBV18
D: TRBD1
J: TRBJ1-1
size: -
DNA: TGTGCAAGCTCACCAGTCCGGACAGGGAATCCTGAAGCTTTCTTT
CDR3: CASSPVRTGNPEAFF

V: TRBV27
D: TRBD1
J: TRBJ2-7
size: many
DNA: TGTGCCAGCAGGGCACACCTTACAGGGGGTAGAGAGCAGTACTTC
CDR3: CASRAHLTGGREQYF

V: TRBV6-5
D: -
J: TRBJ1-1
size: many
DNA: TGTGCCAGCAGTTACATCGGGCCCACAATAGGAGGTGAAGCTTTCTTT
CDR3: CASSYIGPTIGGEAFF

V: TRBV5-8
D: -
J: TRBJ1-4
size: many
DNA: TGTGCCAGCAGCCATGGAGGGGAGGAAAATGAAAAACTGTTTTTT
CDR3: CASSHGGEENEKLFF

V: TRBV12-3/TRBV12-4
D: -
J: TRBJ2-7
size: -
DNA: TGTGCCAGCAGCCGCAGCCAGACTAGTGCCTACGAGCAGTACTTC
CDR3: CASSRSQTSAYEQYF

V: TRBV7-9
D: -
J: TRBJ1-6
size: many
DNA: TGTGCCAGCAGCCATGATTCAGGGAATTCACCCCTCCACTTT
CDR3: CASSHDSGNSPLHF

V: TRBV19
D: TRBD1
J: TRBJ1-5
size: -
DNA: TGTGCCAGTAGTATCGGACCAACAGGGGCGGGCAATCAGCCCCAGCATTTT
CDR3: CASSIGPTGAGNQPQHF

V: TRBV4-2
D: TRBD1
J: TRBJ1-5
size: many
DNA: TGTGCCAGCAGCCAAGACCCGATTTACCGGGACAGACAATTCAATCAGCCCCAGCATTTT
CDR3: CASSQDPIYRDRQFNQPQHF